Listed here are 28 T cell receptor beta chains from one sample, sequenced in a study of identical twins' blood T cells. TCRdb redid the calling of the 5' RACE reads with MiXCR, one entry per CDR3 protein. Of hundreds of thousands of distinct CDR3 sequences in the sample, about 28% were seen once. Sample: PBMCs. The source is a woman between 18 and 55 years old in good health.

The sample holds many counts of this clonotype. This rearrangement joins TRBV6-5 to TRBJ1-1; 10 bases map to TRBD1. Germline V lookup: CDR1 MNHEY, CDR2 SVGAGI. The CDR3 loop spans 14 amino acids. V was pared by 2 bases and J by 7 bases, with 4 bases of the junction left unmatched. CDR3 loop: CASSYGGTGDEAFF. The CDR3 DNA reads TGTGCCAGCAGTTACGGCGGGACAGGGGATGAAGCTTTCTTT.

This clonotype was counted many times. The chain has TRBV4-3 and TRBJ2-7; 8 bases are a match to TRBD2. Germline assignment: CDR1 LGHNA and CDR2 YSLEER. The length of the CDR3 is 15 residues. V trimming: 4 bases; J trimming: 5 bases; junction bases outside the gene matches: 10. CDR3: CASSLTGTSKHEQYF. DNA of the CDR3: TGCGCCAGCAGCCTTACCGGGACTAGTAAACACGAGCAGTACTTC.

This clonotype was counted only a few times. This rearrangement joins TRBV5-4 to TRBJ1-1; 9 bases match TRBD1. Germline loops: CDR1 SGHNT, CDR2 YYREEE (reference sequence). With 3 bases clipped from V and 4 bases from J, the junction kept 10 bases outside the gene matches. The length of the CDR3 is 16 residues. The CDR3 protein is CASSSTGGGLGTEAFF. Here the CDR3 DNA reads TGTGCCAGCAGCTCCACAGGGGGCGGGTTGGGCACTGAAGCTTTCTTT. Looking up the rest from reference TRBV5-4 and TRBJ1-1 gives the full variable domain: ETGVTQSPTHLIKTRGQQVTLRCSSQSGHNTVSWYQQALGQGPQFIFQYYREEENGRGNFPPRFSGLQFPNYSSELNVNALELDDSALYLCASSSTGGGLGTEAFFGQGTRLTVV.

CDR3 residues: CSVGGPRRNTEAFF. The CDR3, as DNA: TGCAGCGTTGGGGGCCCACGGAGAAACACTGAAGCTTTCTTT. The chain employs TRBV29-1 and TRBJ1-1, with a tentative D call TRBD1 (5 bases). This CDR3 region has 14 residues. Trimming pared 4 bases from V and 2 bases from J, leaving 14 bases between. The germline gives CDR1 SQVTM, CDR2 ANQGSEA.

V and J are TRBV30 and TRBJ1-1, with D uncertain. From germline, CDR1 is GTSNPN and CDR2 SVGIG (reference sequence). Trimming shortened V by 3 bases and J by 5 bases, and 10 bases separated the two germline ends. CDR3 length: 12 residues. Written as DNA, the CDR3 is TGTGCCTGGAGCCCTCAGTATACTGAAGCTTTCTTT. Its protein is CAWSPQYTEAFF.

This clonotype has just a few counts. This sequence joins TRBV10-3 and TRBJ2-1, with D unresolved. V was shortened by 6 bases and J by 8 bases, with 8 bases between the two germline ends. The length of the CDR3 is 11 residues. In germline, CDR1 is ENHRY, CDR2 SYGVKD. This CDR3 is CAIRGRDEQFF. For the CDR3, the DNA is TGTGCCATCAGAGGTAGGGATGAGCAGTTCTTC.

This clonotype turned up a few times. The V gene is TRBV5-1, the J gene TRBJ1-5; D is uncertain. The CDR3 spans 13 residues. Germline assignment: CDR1 SGHRS and CDR2 YFSETQ. The ends were cut back, 0 bases at V and 7 bases at J, with 8 bases in the middle. In DNA, the CDR3 is TGCGCCAGCAGCTTGGTCCCCGACCAGCCCCAGCATTTT. It yields the protein CASSLVPDQPQHF.

This clonotype was found once. This clone may be a read error of a much larger clone one base away. This chain joins TRBV5-6 and TRBJ2-3; no definite D call. CDR1 and CDR2 from the germline V gene are SGHDT and YYEEEE. This CDR3 comprises 11 residues. CDR3 nucleotide sequence: TGTGCCAGCAGCTGGATTGATACGCGGTATTTT. Its translation: CASSWIDTRYF.

This clonotype was counted a few times. This sequence joins TRBV20-1 and TRBJ1-2; 7 nucleotides agree with TRBD1. The length of the CDR3 is 14 residues. Trimming cost V 6 bases and J 1 base; bases outside gene matches: 8. Per germline, CDR1 DFQATT and CDR2 SNEGSKA (reference sequence). CDR3: CSAVVGQINYGYTF. The CDR3 DNA follows: TGCAGTGCAGTCGTGGGACAGATTAACTATGGCTACACCTTC.

This chain links TRBV9 with TRBJ1-1; D remains ambiguous. CDR1 is SGDLS and CDR2 is YYNGEE in the germline V gene. This CDR3 comprises 13 residues. Between the trimmed V and J ends, which lost 0 bases and 7 bases, there was a span of 10 bases. The CDR3 region is CASSVVDGGEAFF. The CDR3, as DNA: TGTGCCAGCAGCGTAGTGGACGGCGGTGAAGCTTTCTTT.

Remarks on this clonotype: Relative to the germline gene, one junction end is altered; a read error may explain this. V gene TRBV5-6 combines with J gene TRBJ2-2, with a tentative D call TRBD2 (6 bases). This CDR3 contains 11 residues. Per germline, CDR1 SGHDT and CDR2 YYEEEE. The CDR3 bases are TGTGCCAGCAATGGGCACGGGGGGCTGTTTTTT. It yields the protein CASNGHGGLFF.

V usage is TRBV7-2 and J usage is TRBJ2-1; D possibly corresponds to TRBD2 (5 bases). The V and J ends lost 6 bases and 4 bases respectively, with 10 bases between them. CDR3 size: 13 residues. The V gene's germline CDR1 is SGHTA and CDR2 FQGNSA. This CDR3 reads CASRAGLYNEQFF. Here the CDR3 DNA reads TGTGCCAGCAGGGCCGGACTGTACAATGAGCAGTTCTTC.

The chain joins TRBV7-8 to TRBJ1-4; TRBD1 might be the D (5 bases). The V gene lost 0 bases and the J gene lost 6 bases, with 17 bases spanning the gap. CDR1 and CDR2 (germline): SGHVS, FQNEAQ. The CDR3 consists of 17 residues. The CDR3 region has the DNA TGTGCCAGCAGCTTAGCCAGGGTTCCTCGGAGGGATGAAAAACTGTTTTTT. It encodes CASSLARVPRRDEKLFF.

This clonotype was counted between two and nine times. V usage is TRBV25-1 and J usage is TRBJ2-7; no reliable D call. Germline V gives CDR1 MGHDK, CDR2 SYGVNS. CDR3 size: 14 residues. Trimming cost V 1 base and J 1 base, with 8 bases left between them. CDR3 protein: CASSELDGSYEQYF. CDR3 nucleotides: TGTGCCAGCAGTGAATTGGACGGATCCTACGAGCAGTACTTC.

The V and J genes are TRBV6-2 or TRBV6-3 and TRBJ1-5; D call uncertain. CDR3 length: 13 amino acids. V lost 5 bases to trimming and J lost 9 bases, with 14 bases between them. Per germline, CDR1 MNHEY and CDR2 SVGEGT. Here the CDR3 reads CASSVRVPGPQHF. In DNA, the CDR3 is TGTGCCAGCAGTGTTCGGGTCCCAGGGCCCCAGCATTTT.

This chain uses TRBV29-1 with TRBJ1-3; weak D call: TRBD1 (5 bases). CDR3 size: 15 residues. The ends were cut back, 6 bases at V and 0 bases at J, with 15 bases in the middle. Germline loops: CDR1 SQVTM, CDR2 ANQGSEA. The CDR3 spells CSVGGTTSSGNTIYF. The DNA of the CDR3 is TGCAGCGTCGGAGGGACTACCAGCTCTGGAAACACCATATATTTT.

This clonotype was seen a single time. The CDR3 reads CASSQEPALSTDTQYF. In DNA form, the CDR3 reads TGTGCCAGCAGCCAAGAACCTGCGCTTAGCACAGATACGCAGTATTTT. The rearrangement joins TRBV3-1 to TRBJ2-3; D not certain. The V end lost 0 bases, the J end lost 0 bases, and 10 bases lay between the germline ends. The CDR3 runs 16 residues. CDR1 and CDR2 from the germline V gene are LGHDT and YNNKEL (reference sequence).

This clonotype was counted only a few times. J is TRBJ2-3 and V is TRBV19; no firm D call. Trimming took off 3 bases at V and 7 bases at J, with 8 bases between the two ends. The germline V gene has CDR1 LNHDA and CDR2 SQIVND (reference sequence). The CDR3 runs 12 residues. CDR3 region: CASSMELHTQYF. CDR3 in DNA: TGTGCCAGTAGTATGGAGTTACATACGCAGTATTTT.

The CDR3 sequence: CASAIKAGISYEQYF. The CDR3, as DNA: TGTGCCAGCGCAATTAAAGCAGGGATCTCCTACGAGCAGTACTTC. The chain uses TRBV7-2 and TRBJ2-7, with D maybe TRBD1 (5 bases). Germline CDR1 and CDR2: SGHTA and FQGNSA. This CDR3 region has 15 residues. Trimming removed 8 bases from V and 0 bases from J, with 17 bases in between.

This clonotype showed up just a few times. The chain recombines TRBV7-9 with TRBJ2-1, with 10 positions matching TRBD2. The germline CDR1 and CDR2 sequences are SEHNR and FQNEAQ (reference sequence). The V segment lost 1 base and the J segment 7 bases; nucleotides outside the gene matches: 7. The CDR3 is 16 amino acids. The CDR3 spells CASSLEKREGLNEQFF. In DNA, the CDR3 is TGTGCCAGCAGCTTAGAGAAGCGGGAGGGCCTAAATGAGCAGTTCTTC.

The rearrangement links TRBV29-1 to TRBJ2-1, with D hard to call. Germline V gene sequence: CDR1 SQVTM, CDR2 ANQGSEA. The V and J ends lost 2 bases and 12 bases respectively, with 8 bases between them. CDR3 length equals 10 residues. The CDR3 DNA reads TGCAGCGTTGAATCCCCGAGGCAGTTCTTC. This translates into CSVESPRQFF.

This clonotype was counted many times. The V call is TRBV29-1, the J call TRBJ1-5; possibly TRBD1 for D (5 bases). This CDR3 is 13 amino acids long. From germline, CDR1 is SQVTM and CDR2 ANQGSEA. The germline V and J ends were trimmed by 4 bases and 2 bases, with 9 bases remaining between them. The DNA for the CDR3 is TGCAGCGTTGGTCAGGGAGGCAATCAGCCCCAGCATTTT. Protein sequence: CSVGQGGNQPQHF.

This clonotype has a handful of counts. The chain links TRBV5-1 to TRBJ2-1, with a weak D call TRBD2 (5 bases). V was shortened by 1 base and J by 2 bases, with 13 bases between the two germline ends. The length of the CDR3 is 16 residues. Per the germline V gene, CDR1 is SGHRS and CDR2 is YFSETQ. The CDR3 DNA sequence: TGCGCCAGCAGCTTGTTGGGAAGCGGCACCTACAATGAGCAGTTCTTC. Translating it yields CASSLLGSGTYNEQFF.

To note about this clonotype: Given a much more abundant clone one base away, this may be a read error. The rearrangement links TRBV6-6 to TRBJ2-7, with D unresolved. Germline assignment: CDR1 MNHNY and CDR2 SVGAGI (reference sequence). The CDR3 has 13 residues. CDR3 residues: CASSLAPSYERYF. The DNA of the CDR3 is TGTGCCAGCAGTCTCGCTCCCTCCTACGAGCGGTACTTC.

This clonotype came up many times. In DNA form, the CDR3 reads TGTGCCAGCAGCTTAGTCAGGAACACCGGGGAGCTGTTTTTT. Encoded protein: CASSLVRNTGELFF. The chain joins TRBV11-2 to TRBJ2-2, with D uncertain. V was cut by 1 base and J by 1 base, with 4 bases left in between. The CDR3 spans 14 residues. From germline, CDR1 is SGHAT and CDR2 FQNNGV.

A few counts support this clonotype. A much larger clonotype is one base distant, so this may be a read error. The chain joins TRBV2 to TRBJ1-2; D might be TRBD1 (5 bases). Germline V gene sequence: CDR1 SNHLY, CDR2 FYNNEI. The CDR3 totals 10 residues. V dropped 6 bases and J dropped 13 bases, with 12 bases sitting between them. The CDR3 region is CASREQEGTF. The CDR3 DNA reads as TGTGCCAGCAGAGAACAGGAGGGCACCTTC.

J is TRBJ2-7 and V is TRBV20-1; D unclear. V was cut by 7 bases and J by 12 bases, with 19 bases left in between. The CDR3 length is 11 residues. Germline CDR1 DFQATT, CDR2 SNEGSKA (reference sequence). CDR3 amino acids: CSVPSTVGRYF. Written as DNA, the CDR3 is TGCAGTGTACCTTCGACCGTGGGAAGGTACTTC.

This chain connects TRBV29-1 to TRBJ2-3; D is unresolved. Trimming took off 4 bases at V and 5 bases at J, with 10 bases between the two ends. This CDR3 has 12 amino acids. Germline V gene lookup returns CDR1 SQVTM and CDR2 ANQGSEA. This chain's CDR3 is CSVVRAGDTQYF. CDR3 in DNA: TGCAGCGTTGTAAGGGCAGGAGATACGCAGTATTTT.